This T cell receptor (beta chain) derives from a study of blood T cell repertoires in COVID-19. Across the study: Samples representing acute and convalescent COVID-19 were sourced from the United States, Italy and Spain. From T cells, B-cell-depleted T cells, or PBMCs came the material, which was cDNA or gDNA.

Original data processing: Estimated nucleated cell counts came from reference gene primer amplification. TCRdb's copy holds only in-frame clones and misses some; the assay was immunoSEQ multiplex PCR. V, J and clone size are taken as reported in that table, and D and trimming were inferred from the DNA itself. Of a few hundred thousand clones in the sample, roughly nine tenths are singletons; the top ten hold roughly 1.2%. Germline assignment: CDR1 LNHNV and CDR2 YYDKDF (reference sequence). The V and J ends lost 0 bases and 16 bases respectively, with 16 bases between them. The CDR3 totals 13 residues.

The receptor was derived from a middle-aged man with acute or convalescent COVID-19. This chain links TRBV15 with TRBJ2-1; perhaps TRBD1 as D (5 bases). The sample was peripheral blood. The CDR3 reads CATSRDRQGQRFF. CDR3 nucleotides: TGTGCCACCAGCAGAGATAGGCAGGGCCAGCGTTTCTTC.